This entry features one T cell receptor (beta chain) sequence. Its specificity is not known. These data are taken from a study of shared clonotypes between healthy human individuals. Study information: A couple of female and three male donors aged 18 to 49 were enrolled. Researchers assigned three CD4 naive, three CD4 memory, two CD8 naive and one CD8 memory plate to each donor.

Germline CDR1 is SGHRS and CDR2 is YFSETQ. The CDR3 is 17 residues long. V lost 4 bases and J lost 5, with 25 bases in between. CD45RO-negative, CCR7-selected cells formed the naive CD8 fraction, which excluded terminally differentiated effector memory CD45RA+ cells. Study-level results: The four-donor shared clonotypes exceeded non-shared clonotypes in generation probability, with non-shared ones scoring lower. Naive subsets generally exceeded memory subsets in estimated richness.

The method was immunoSEQ multiplex PCR; TCRdb's version includes in-frame clones alone and lacks a portion of them. The sample has fewer than 700,000 clones, approximately 95% seen once; the top ten hold 0.11%. Sequenced: naive CD8+ T cells sorted from blood. This receptor was identified in a woman in her thirties in good health. J is TRBJ2-7 and V is TRBV5-1, with D tentatively TRBD2 (5 bases). CDR3 nucleotide sequence: TGCGCCAGCAGCCTACCCCGACCTAGTCGGGGTCGCGACGAGCAGTACTTC. It encodes CASSLPRPSRGRDEQYF.